The present TCR beta chain was sequenced within a study of T-cell reconstitution after alpha-beta-depleted transplantation in children. A library of TCRbeta sequences, prepared with unique molecular identifiers, was generated. TCRdb processed the PCR reads anew with MiXCR; each CDR3 protein has one entry. The data contain 100,000 to 120,000 distinct CDR3 sequences, about 6% of them singletons. CDR3 size: 16 residues. Germline V lookup: CDR1 MDHEN, CDR2 SYDVKM. Trimming cost V 2 bases and J 3 bases; bases outside gene matches: 7. The specimen was PBMCs, mostly from graft donor cells, collected 360 days after TCRalphabeta/CD19-depleted stem cell transplant. This chain links TRBV28 with TRBJ2-1; 7 bases are a match to TRBD1. This sequence was found in a male patient between 2 and 9 years old who had a stem cell transplant for acute lymphoblastic leukemia, so the T cells may come from the graft donor. The CDR3 sequence is CASSLPRDRVYNEQFF. Here the CDR3 DNA reads TGTGCCAGCAGTTTACCTCGCGACAGGGTCTACAATGAGCAGTTCTTC.